The 27 T cell receptor beta chains reported below all come from one sample, sequenced in a study of cytomegalovirus exposure and HLA in healthy donors. The primer mix had 60 Vbeta and 13 Jbeta primers. Only in-frame clones appear in the TCRdb table, and some are missing; sequencing was by immunoSEQ multiplex PCR. Altogether 150,000 to 200,000 clones are present, about 76% being singletons, with the ten largest covering over 2%. Sequenced input: PBMCs. The receptors here all came from a female donor in good health and CMV-seronegative.

This chain connects TRBV18 to TRBJ2-2; D gene unclear. Trimming took 3 bases from V and 5 from J, leaving 7 bases between them. CDR1 and CDR2 (germline): KGHSH, LQKENI. The length of the CDR3 is 13 residues. CDR3 protein: CASSPPGTGELFF. The CDR3 nucleotides are TGTGCCAGCTCACCCCCAGGTACCGGGGAGCTGTTTTTT.

This clone occurred a few times. The J gene is TRBJ2-3, the V gene TRBV4-2, with TRBD2 identical over 10 bases. In germline, CDR1 is LGHNA, CDR2 YNFKEQ. The CDR3 sequence is 15 residues long. The ends lost 2 bases at V and 3 bases at J; junction bases unmatched: 2. CDR3 in DNA: TGTGCCAGCAGCCAACTAGCGGGAGAAACAGATACGCAGTATTTT. Its translation is CASSQLAGETDTQYF.

This clone was counted between two and nine times. The genes are TRBV18 and TRBJ1-1; a possible D gene is TRBD1 (5 bases). Trimming removed 0 bases at V and 4 bases at J, with 15 bases between. Germline CDR1 KGHSH, CDR2 LQKENI. The CDR3 is 16 amino acids. In DNA, the CDR3 is TGTGCCAGCTCACCACCGCGTCCGGGGGATGGCACTGAAGCTTTCTTT. Amino acid sequence: CASSPPRPGDGTEAFF.

The J gene is TRBJ2-1, the V gene TRBV7-9; D is perhaps TRBD2 (6 bases). V was pared by 2 bases and J by 4 bases, with 12 bases between. The CDR3 is 15 residues long. The germline CDR1 and CDR2 sequences are SEHNR and FQNEAQ (reference sequence). DNA for the CDR3: TGTGCCAGCAGCTTACAGCGGGTAGGGTACAATGAGCAGTTCTTC. Amino acid sequence: CASSLQRVGYNEQFF.

The V and J genes are TRBV5-5 and TRBJ2-7, with D hard to call. Trimming shortened V by 0 bases and J by 4 bases, and 5 bases separated the two germline ends. In germline, CDR1 is SGHKS, CDR2 YYEKEE (reference sequence). The length of the CDR3 is 12 residues. In nucleotides, the CDR3 is TGTGCCAGCAGCTTGGGAGGATACGAGCAGTACTTC. It is translated as CASSLGGYEQYF.

The CDR3 region is CASSYSAGRIYGYTF. The CDR3 DNA follows: TGTGCCAGCAGTTACTCGGCGGGCAGGATCTATGGCTACACCTTC. This sequence joins TRBV6-5 and TRBJ1-2, with D unclear. CDR3 size: 15 residues. Germline V lookup: CDR1 MNHEY, CDR2 SVGAGI. V was cut by 0 bases and J by 4 bases, with 12 bases left in between.

The rearrangement uses TRBV11-2 and TRBJ2-3, with 10 bases lining up with TRBD2. V shed 1 base and J 5 bases; nucleotides not matched to a gene: 9. Germline values: CDR1 SGHAT, CDR2 FQNNGV. CDR3 length: 17 amino acids. In DNA form, the CDR3 reads TGTGCCAGCAGCTTAGGAGGTAGCGGGAGGTTACGAGATACGCAGTATTTT. This encodes CASSLGGSGRLRDTQYF.

The chain is built from TRBV6-5 and TRBJ2-7, with 8 positions matching TRBD2. V lost 0 bases, J lost 2 bases, and 3 bases stayed unmatched. Germline CDR1 is MNHEY and CDR2 is SVGAGI. The CDR3 consists of 15 residues. CDR3 protein: CASSYSRRGAYEQYF. In DNA, the CDR3 is TGTGCCAGCAGTTACTCGCGGCGGGGGGCCTACGAGCAGTACTTC.

V gene TRBV4-1 combines with J gene TRBJ2-3; tentatively, D is TRBD1 (6 bases). The CDR3 consists of 13 residues. The germline V and J ends were trimmed by 6 bases and 6 bases, with 13 bases remaining between them. The germline V gene encodes CDR1 MGHRA and CDR2 YSYEKL. DNA of the CDR3: TGCGCCAGCAGACAGGTAACAGGGGATACGCAGTATTTT. Protein sequence: CASRQVTGDTQYF.

CDR3 in amino acids: CASSATGGSYGYTF. DNA of the CDR3: TGTGCCAGCAGTGCAACAGGGGGGAGCTATGGCTACACCTTC. The V call is TRBV6-4, the J call TRBJ1-2; TRBD1 matches at 8 bases. Germline V gene data show CDR1 as MRHNA and CDR2 as SNTAGT. The CDR3 runs 14 residues. V dropped 4 bases and J dropped 4; count of bases not matched to a gene: 5.

The table lists this clone with a count of one. The chain joins TRBV5-4 to TRBJ1-2; D uncertain. V lost 3 bases and J lost 6, with 12 bases in between. The germline gives CDR1 SGHNT, CDR2 YYREEE (reference sequence). The CDR3 contains 13 residues. The CDR3 loop reads CASSSNTGNGYTF. The CDR3, as DNA: TGTGCCAGCAGCTCCAACACGGGGAATGGCTACACCTTC. The full variable domain, rest sourced from reference TRBV5-4 and TRBJ1-2, is ETGVTQSPTHLIKTRGQQVTLRCSSQSGHNTVSWYQQALGQGPQFIFQYYREEENGRGNFPPRFSGLQFPNYSSELNVNALELDDSALYLCASSSNTGNGYTFGSGTRLTVV.

This clone was seen more than once but under ten times. This chain links TRBV12-5 with TRBJ1-5, with D unresolved. CDR1 LGHNT and CDR2 FRNRAP come from the germline V gene. The CDR3 is 12 residues long. V lost 6 bases and J 0 bases, leaving 3 bases between the germline ends. Here the CDR3 DNA reads TGTGCTAGTGGATATAGCAATCAGCCCCAGCATTTT. As protein: CASGYSNQPQHF.

Here the CDR3 DNA reads TGTGCCAGCCTCGGACAGTCAGTCCAAGAGACCCAGTACTTC. As protein: CASLGQSVQETQYF. The rearrangement links TRBV6-1 to TRBJ2-5; D possibly corresponds to TRBD1 (6 bases). V was pared by 8 bases and J by 1 base, with 14 bases between. The CDR3 totals 14 residues. Germline CDR1 is MNHNS and CDR2 is SASEGT.

The chain combines TRBV10-2 with TRBJ2-7, with D possibly TRBD2 on 7 matching bases. The CDR3 is 16 residues long. V was trimmed by 6 bases and J by 3 bases, leaving 21 bases between them. Germline V CDR1 and CDR2: WSHSY, SAAADI. The CDR3 sequence is CASRGHSSGGYYEQYF. The CDR3 DNA sequence: TGCGCCAGCAGGGGTCACAGTTCGGGGGGCTACTACGAGCAGTACTTC.

V and J are TRBV7-6 and TRBJ2-5; TRBD2 might be the D (5 bases). This CDR3 has 15 residues. V lost 2 bases, J lost 2 bases, and 12 bases lay in between. Germline-derived CDR1 and CDR2 are SGHVS and FNYEAQ. The CDR3 reads CASSLNVDFQETQYF. CDR3 DNA sequence: TGTGCCAGCAGCTTAAATGTGGACTTTCAAGAGACCCAGTACTTC.

The chain uses TRBV30 and TRBJ1-2; TRBD1 agrees at 8 bases. The CDR3 contains 12 residues. V lost 6 bases and J lost 3; bases outside the gene matches: 3. The germline V gene encodes CDR1 GTSNPN and CDR2 SVGIG (reference sequence). CDR3 DNA: TGTGCCTGCTTGACAGGGGACTATGGCTACACCTTC. This codes for CACLTGDYGYTF.

This clone was detected only once. This sequence joins TRBV6-1 and TRBJ2-7, with D perhaps TRBD2 (5 bases). Germline lookup yields CDR1 MNHNS and CDR2 SASEGT. The CDR3 length is 16 residues. V lost 0 bases and J lost 0, with 12 bases in between. The DNA of the CDR3 is TGTGCCAGCAGTGAAGCGCTTCTGGACTCCTCCTACGAGCAGTACTTC. Translated: CASSEALLDSSYEQYF.

The rearrangement uses TRBV19 and TRBJ1-2; D remains unclear. Germline assignment: CDR1 LNHDA and CDR2 SQIVND (reference sequence). Trimming removed 4 bases at V and 3 bases at J, with 9 bases between. The CDR3 length is 13 residues. The CDR3 sequence is CASSTQTYYGYTF. In nucleotides, the CDR3 is TGTGCCAGTAGTACACAGACCTACTATGGCTACACCTTC.

The rearrangement joins TRBV7-3 to TRBJ2-1; possible D gene TRBD2, 5 bases. Trimming removed 5 bases at V and 5 bases at J, with 10 bases between. The CDR3 has 13 residues. Germline loops: CDR1 SGHTA, CDR2 FQGTGA. The CDR3 DNA is TGTGCCAGCAGCCCCGCGACTAACAATGAGCAGTTCTTC. This codes for CASSPATNNEQFF. The full variable domain, its missing parts supplied by reference TRBV7-3 and TRBJ2-1, is GAGVSQTPSNKVTEKGKYVELRCDPISGHTALYWYRQSLGQGPEFLIYFQGTGAADDSGLPNDRFFAVRPEGSVSTLKIQRTERGDSAVYLCASSPATNNEQFFGPGTRLTVL.

V is TRBV30 and J is TRBJ1-1; D is uncertain. Germline CDR1 and CDR2: GTSNPN and SVGIG (reference sequence). V gave up 5 bases and J gave up 1 base, with 5 bases separating them. CDR3 length: 11 residues. The CDR3 DNA follows: TGTGCCTGGGGAGCGAACACTGAAGCTTTCTTT. Translation: CAWGANTEAFF.

The J gene is TRBJ2-1, the V gene TRBV5-1; D possibly corresponds to TRBD2 (5 bases). V was pared by 0 bases and J by 7 bases, with 11 bases between. The CDR3 contains 14 residues. CDR1 is SGHRS and CDR2 is YFSETQ in the germline V gene. The CDR3 protein is CASSLESPGNEQFF. CDR3 DNA: TGCGCCAGCAGCTTGGAGTCCCCGGGAAATGAGCAGTTCTTC.

The chain recombines TRBV2 with TRBJ1-4, with a tentative D call TRBD1 (5 bases). The CDR3 has 16 amino acids. Trimming removed 8 bases from V and 2 bases from J, with 18 bases in between. CDR1 and CDR2 (germline): SNHLY, FYNNEI. CDR3 region: CASGRDSGRTNEKLFF. The CDR3 DNA follows: TGTGCCAGCGGTCGGGATTCAGGGAGGACTAATGAAAAACTGTTTTTT. Looking up the rest from reference TRBV2 and TRBJ1-4 gives the full variable domain: EPEVTQTPSHQVTQMGQEVILRCVPISNHLYFYWYRQILGQKVEFLVSFYNNEISEKSEIFDDQFSVERPDGSNFTLKIRSTKLEDSAMYFCASGRDSGRTNEKLFFGSGTQLSVL.

This clone has a handful of counts. The genes are TRBV9 and TRBJ2-7, with TRBD2 as a possible D gene (6 bases). V lost 0 bases and J 3 bases, leaving 13 bases between the germline ends. The CDR3 length is 15 residues. Germline V gene data show CDR1 as SGDLS and CDR2 as YYNGEE. CDR3 in amino acids: CASSVEAGPDYEQYF. The CDR3 region has the DNA TGTGCCAGCAGCGTAGAGGCGGGACCTGACTACGAGCAGTACTTC.

This clone was observed a few times. This CDR3 is CASSSLYGDTQYF. The CDR3 coding sequence is TGTGCCAGCAGCTCGCTATACGGTGATACGCAGTATTTT. V is TRBV7-9 and J is TRBJ2-3; D not certain. There are 13 residues in the CDR3. The V and J ends lost 4 bases and 6 bases respectively, with 11 bases between them. CDR1 and CDR2 (germline): SEHNR, FQNEAQ (reference sequence).

This clone has only one observation. The V and J genes are TRBV18 and TRBJ2-4; 9 positions match TRBD1. This CDR3 is built from 15 residues. Germline CDR1 and CDR2: KGHSH and LQKENI. V was clipped by 3 bases and J by 4 bases; unmatched bases: 4. CDR3 bases: TGTGCCAGCTCACCTCCGGGACAGGGAAAAAACATTCAGTACTTC. It is translated as CASSPPGQGKNIQYF.

This chain connects TRBV6-6 to TRBJ2-7; 8 bases match TRBD1. CDR3 size: 15 residues. J was trimmed by 2 bases and V by 2 bases; bases with no gene match: 5. The germline V gene has CDR1 MNHNY and CDR2 SVGAGI (reference sequence). The CDR3 DNA reads TGTGCCAGCAGTTACAGGCAGGGGGCAACCTACGAGCAGTACTTC. Translated: CASSYRQGATYEQYF.

The chain carries TRBV11-2 and TRBJ1-2, with D possibly being TRBD1 (6 bases). Trimming left V 6 bases short and J 0 bases short, with 11 bases between. The CDR3 extends over 14 amino acids. The germline V gene encodes CDR1 SGHAT and CDR2 FQNNGV. CDR3 nucleotides: TGTGCCAGCAGTAAAGACAGGTCTAACTATGGCTACACCTTC. It codes for CASSKDRSNYGYTF.